This TCR beta chain was recorded in a study of monozygotic twins with inflammatory bowel disease. Study results and caveats: Diversity of TCRbeta measured by inverse Simpson was lower in IBD patients than in healthy co-twins.

No DNA is given; TCRdb re-called the 5' RACE reads and lists each CDR3 protein once. The specimen's table records roughly 160,000 distinct CDR3 sequences. Whole-blood total RNA was extracted without T cell sorting. About this clonotype: Antigen: not known.

The clonotype originates from a human donor with ulcerative colitis or Crohn's disease, or a healthy co-twin of an affected twin (not recorded which). Sequencing input: blood.

The CDR3 sequence is CAWSPPGVYEQFF. The J gene is TRBJ2-1, the V gene TRBV30; TCRdb returns TRBD1, unconfirmable since there is no DNA. The CDR3 is 13 amino acids. Germline V lookup: CDR1 GTSNPN, CDR2 SVGIG (reference sequence).